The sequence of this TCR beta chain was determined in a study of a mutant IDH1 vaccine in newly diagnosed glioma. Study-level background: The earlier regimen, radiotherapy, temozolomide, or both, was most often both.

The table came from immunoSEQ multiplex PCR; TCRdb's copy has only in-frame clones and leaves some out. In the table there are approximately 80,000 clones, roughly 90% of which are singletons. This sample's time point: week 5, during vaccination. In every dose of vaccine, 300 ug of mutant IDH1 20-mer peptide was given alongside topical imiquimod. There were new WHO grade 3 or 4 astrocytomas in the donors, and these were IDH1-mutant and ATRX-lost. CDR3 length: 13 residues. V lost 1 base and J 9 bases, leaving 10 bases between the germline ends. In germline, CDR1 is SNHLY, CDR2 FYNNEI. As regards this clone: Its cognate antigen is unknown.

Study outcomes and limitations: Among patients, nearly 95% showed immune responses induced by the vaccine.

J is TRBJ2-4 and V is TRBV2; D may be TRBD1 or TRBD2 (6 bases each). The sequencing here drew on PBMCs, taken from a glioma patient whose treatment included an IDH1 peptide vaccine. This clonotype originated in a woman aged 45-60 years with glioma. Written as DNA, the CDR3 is TGTGCCAGCAGTGAAGAGGGGGGCATCATTCAGTACTTC. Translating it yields CASSEEGGIIQYF.